Here is one T cell receptor (beta chain) with its context. This sample was included in a study of blood T cells in healthy people across ages. About the research overall: Template switching captured about one barcoded beta molecule per two T cells.

Combining a sample-barcoded 5' primer with a J-beta primer mix, a second PCR ran for 7 to 11 cycles. Each sample yielded at least 2.5 million CDR3-containing paired-end reads. One entry per CDR3 protein, called by TCRdb with MiXCR from the 5' RACE reads. This table holds 650,000 to 1,000,000 distinct CDR3 sequences, 36% found once. Germline values: CDR1 MNHEY, CDR2 SMNVEV (reference sequence). Trimming stripped 3 bases from V and 13 bases from J, with 19 bases between. The CDR3 consists of 14 residues. The donors, aged roughly 6 to 100, were healthy Caucasians from Russia. Every sample yielded at least 6.5 million isolated PBMCs.

The chain recombines TRBV27 with TRBJ2-1; D is possibly TRBD2 (6 bases). This receptor was taken from a man aged 18 to 29 in good health. The sample comprised blood. CDR3 loop: CASSFRTRGETQFF. DNA for the CDR3: TGTGCCAGCAGTTTTCGGACCCGCGGGGAGACCCAGTTCTTC.